The next 10 T cell receptor beta chains were all read from a single sample in a study of control samples from healthy donors and cancer patients. TCRdb's copy holds only in-frame clones and misses some; the assay was immunoSEQ multiplex PCR. The repertoire holds around 33,000 clones, roughly nine tenths seen once, with about 1.6% in the top ten. Sequencing was done on a sample of PBMCs. The receptors here all came from a woman aged 40 to 50 with lung cancer.

The chain uses TRBV7-7 and TRBJ2-5; 7 positions match TRBD2. The CDR3 is made up of 14 amino acids. Germline V gene data show CDR1 as SSHAT and CDR2 as FNYEAQ (reference sequence). V shed 5 bases and J 5 bases; nucleotides not matched to a gene: 8. The CDR3 nucleotides read TGTGCCAGCAGCCGAGTGAGCGGGGCCGAGACCCAGTACTTC. This translates into CASSRVSGAETQYF.

CDR3 bases: TGTGCCAGCAGTTTCGGGTGGAGTAATCAGCCCCAGCATTTT. It yields the protein CASSFGWSNQPQHF. The chain uses TRBV27 and TRBJ1-5; no clear D gene. CDR3 size: 14 residues. CDR1 is MNHEY and CDR2 is SMNVEV in the germline V gene (reference sequence). V shed 3 bases and J shed 4 bases, with 10 bases lying between them.

This sequence joins TRBV4-1 and TRBJ1-2; 12 bases line up with TRBD1. The J segment lost 14 bases and the V segment lost 2 bases, leaving 9 bases of the junction unmatched. Germline V gene data show CDR1 as MGHRA and CDR2 as YSYEKL. CDR3 length equals 14 residues. This CDR3 reads CASSQPYGTGGFTF. CDR3 bases: TGCGCCAGCAGCCAACCCTACGGGACAGGGGGCTTTACCTTC.

J is TRBJ1-1 and V is TRBV30; D unclear. This CDR3 has 12 amino acids. The germline V and J ends were trimmed by 3 bases and 6 bases, with 11 bases remaining between them. CDR1 is GTSNPN, CDR2 SVGIG, per germline (reference sequence). The CDR3 region has the DNA TGTGCCTGGAGCCCTGGAGGCTCTGAAGCTTTCTTT. Amino acid sequence: CAWSPGGSEAFF.

The chain combines TRBV10-1 with TRBJ1-3; the D is unclear. V was pared by 6 bases and J by 12 bases, with 12 bases between. The CDR3 extends over 11 amino acids. Germline CDR1 reads WNHNN; CDR2 reads SYGVQD (reference sequence). The CDR3 region has the DNA TGCGCCAGCAGACCCTTCATCGACATATATTTT. As protein: CASRPFIDIYF.

V is TRBV7-6 and J is TRBJ2-3, with TRBD1 matching over 9 bases. With V trimmed by 3 bases and J by 4 bases, 5 bases remained unmatched. There are 15 residues in the CDR3. Germline V lookup: CDR1 SGHVS, CDR2 FNYEAQ. The CDR3 is CASSLVDRGADTQYF. Written as DNA, the CDR3 is TGTGCCAGCAGCTTGGTGGACAGGGGCGCAGATACGCAGTATTTT.

The gene calls are TRBV20-1 and TRBJ1-5; weak D call: TRBD1 (5 bases). The CDR3 is made up of 16 amino acids. V dropped 3 bases and J dropped 2 bases, with 17 bases sitting between them. The germline CDR1 and CDR2 sequences are DFQATT and SNEGSKA (reference sequence). The CDR3 coding sequence is TGCAGTGCTAGTGGTGGGGGTTTGGAAGGCAATCAGCCCCAGCATTTT. It specifies CSASGGGLEGNQPQHF.

The chain carries TRBV15 and TRBJ1-2; D unresolved. V gave up 1 base and J gave up 8 bases, with 14 bases separating them. CDR1 LNHNV and CDR2 YYDKDF come from the germline V gene (reference sequence). The CDR3 extends over 14 amino acids. The CDR3 DNA reads as TGTGCCACCAGCAGAGGCCCGCGGGCCGGGGGCTACACCTTC. This codes for CATSRGPRAGGYTF.

The genes are TRBV5-6 and TRBJ1-2; D is possibly TRBD1 (5 bases). Trimming took 0 bases from V and 2 from J, leaving 8 bases between them. Looked up from germline, CDR1 is SGHDT and CDR2 is YYEEEE. CDR3 length: 14 residues. The CDR3 DNA follows: TGTGCCAGCAGCTTGGCAGGGCCAAACTATGGCTACACCTTC. As protein: CASSLAGPNYGYTF.

The chain recombines TRBV19 with TRBJ2-7, with D unresolved. Germline V gene sequence: CDR1 LNHDA, CDR2 SQIVND (reference sequence). The CDR3 has 11 residues. V lost 5 bases to trimming and J lost 3 bases, with 5 bases between them. As DNA, the CDR3 is TGTGCCAGTAGTGCAAACTACGAGCAGTACTTC. This gives the protein CASSANYEQYF.